This T cell receptor (beta chain) originates from a study of T cell repertoires in cytomegalovirus infection. At the level of the study: CMV infection together with matching HLA type was indicated by public TCR beta signatures.

Study-wide results and limits: Identification of carriers of CMV plus the relevant HLA was achieved through cumulative public TCR beta family frequency. CMV-specific TCR beta clonotypes restricted by HLA-C were the ones dominating the ex vivo response.

CDR1 is LGHNA, CDR2 YSLEER, per germline. This CDR3 contains 15 residues. V was clipped by 0 bases and J by 4 bases; unmatched bases: 5. TCRdb itself ran the reads through MiXCR, one entry per CDR3 protein. The sample has roughly 200,000 distinct CDR3 sequences; about a sixth are singletons. About this clonotype: Its matching antigen is unknown.

This rearrangement joins TRBV4-3 to TRBJ2-5, with 7 bases identical to TRBD1. What was sequenced was CD8+ T cells from PBMCs. This clonotype was sampled from a human donor in good health (CMV status not recorded). Some clones in this sample may be carry-over from other donors' samples. The CDR3 spells CASSQDRQGRETQYF. The CDR3 DNA follows: TGCGCCAGCAGCCAAGATAGACAGGGCAGAGAGACCCAGTACTTC.